The 30 T cell receptor beta chains reported below all come from one sample, sequenced in a study of T cell responses to AZD1222 COVID-19 vaccine. TCRdb's copy holds only in-frame clones and misses some; the assay was immunoSEQ multiplex PCR. The sample shows 150,000 or so clones, around 90% of them seen only once. The source was peripheral blood, collected on day 0 of AZD1222 vaccination. These receptors came from an adult in good health.

The rearrangement links TRBV7-3 to TRBJ2-1; 9 nucleotides agree with TRBD1. This CDR3 comprises 15 residues. The trim removed 3 bases at V and 8 bases at J, leaving 8 bases unmatched. CDR1 and CDR2 (germline): SGHTA, FQGTGA. CDR3 sequence: CASSFALGTGYEQFF. The CDR3 region has the DNA TGTGCCAGCAGCTTTGCCCTGGGGACAGGGTATGAGCAGTTCTTC.

V and J are TRBV5-8 and TRBJ2-7; D not resolved. The CDR3 spans 12 residues. With 4 bases removed from V and 3 bases from J, the gap between germline ends came to 8 bases. CDR1 is SGHTS, CDR2 YDEGEE, per germline. The CDR3 protein is CASSRLVYEQYF. The CDR3 coding sequence is TGTGCCAGCAGCCGTCTCGTCTACGAGCAGTACTTC.

The V gene is TRBV6-5, the J gene TRBJ2-1; D assignment may be TRBD1 or TRBD2 (5 bases each). This CDR3 comprises 12 residues. From germline, CDR1 is MNHEY and CDR2 SVGAGI. V lost 6 bases and J 5 bases, leaving 8 bases between the germline ends. DNA of the CDR3: TGTGCCAGCAGGAGGGGAGACAATGAGCAGTTCTTC. This translates into CASRRGDNEQFF.

The rearrangement links TRBV3-1 (or the pseudogene TRBV3-2) to TRBJ2-1; 14 nucleotides agree with TRBD2. V dropped 3 bases and J dropped 9; count of bases not matched to a gene: 10. The CDR3 totals 17 residues. Germline lookup yields CDR1 LGHDT and CDR2 YNNKEL (reference sequence). DNA of the CDR3: TGTGCCAGCAGCCATCCCGGGACTAGCGGGAGTAAACGTGAGCAGTTCTTC. This encodes CASSHPGTSGSKREQFF.

As for this clone: One end of the junction is discordant with germline, which a read error may explain. The V call is TRBV5-6, the J call TRBJ2-1; 11 nucleotides align to TRBD2. The CDR3 loop spans 16 amino acids. Germline values: CDR1 SGHDT, CDR2 YYEEEE. CDR3 DNA sequence: TGTGCCAGCAGCTTTGATAGCGGGAGGGCCTATAATGAGCAGTTCTTC. Translation gives CASSFDSGRAYNEQFF. The full variable domain, rest sourced from reference TRBV5-6 and TRBJ2-1, is DAGVTQSPTHLIKTRGQQVTLRCSPKSGHDTVSWYQQALGQGPQFIFQYYEEEERQRGNFPDRFSGHQFPNYSSELNVNALLLGDSALYLCASSFDSGRAYNEQFFGPGTRLTVL.

This clone was seen once. This chain uses TRBV4-1 with TRBJ2-3; TRBD2 aligns across 12 bases. CDR1 MGHRA and CDR2 YSYEKL come from the germline V gene. Losses at the gene ends were 4 bases for V and 4 bases for J; bases not matched to a gene: 0. The CDR3 is 14 residues long. The CDR3 nucleotides are TGCGCCAGCAGCCGACTAGCGGGAGCAGATACGCAGTATTTT. Protein sequence: CASSRLAGADTQYF.

J is TRBJ1-2 and V is TRBV18; 9 bases fit TRBD1. Germline CDR1 reads KGHSH; CDR2 reads LQKENI. Trimming cost V 3 bases and J 2 bases; bases outside gene matches: 4. The CDR3 runs 15 residues. The chain's CDR3 is CASSPTGGANYGYTF. The CDR3 DNA is TGTGCCAGCTCACCCACAGGGGGCGCCAACTATGGCTACACCTTC.

V usage is TRBV6-6 and J usage is TRBJ1-1; possibly TRBD1 for D (5 bases). V dropped 4 bases and J dropped 1 base, with 16 bases sitting between them. The CDR3 length is 16 residues. Germline CDR1 is MNHNY and CDR2 is SVGAGI (reference sequence). DNA for the CDR3: TGTGCCAGCAGTTTTCCACCAGGGAGGCAGAACACTGAAGCTTTCTTT. Its translation is CASSFPPGRQNTEAFF.

The rearrangement joins TRBV30 to TRBJ1-5; TRBD1 might be the D (5 bases). The CDR3 loop spans 14 amino acids. Germline CDR1 reads GTSNPN; CDR2 reads SVGIG (reference sequence). V lost 3 bases and J 6 bases, leaving 15 bases between the germline ends. CDR3 residues: CAWSPGPSAQPQHF. CDR3 nucleotide sequence: TGTGCCTGGAGCCCAGGGCCTTCGGCTCAGCCCCAGCATTTT.

The chain couples TRBV6-2 or TRBV6-3 to TRBJ1-1; D ambiguous. The CDR3 spans 13 residues. Per germline, CDR1 MNHEY and CDR2 SVGEGT. Trimming stripped 2 bases from V and 10 bases from J, with 14 bases between. CDR3 sequence reads: CASSYTQPLGAFF. The CDR3, as DNA: TGTGCCAGCAGTTACACACAGCCTCTTGGAGCTTTCTTT.

CDR3 in DNA: TGTGCCAGCAGCGCAACACTTAAGGGGTCTGGCGGGAGAGGAGAGACCCAGTACTTC. Its protein product is CASSATLKGSGGRGETQYF. The rearrangement links TRBV7-8 to TRBJ2-5; 7 bases align to TRBD2. CDR3 length: 19 amino acids. Germline loops: CDR1 SGHVS, CDR2 FQNEAQ. The V and J ends lost 5 bases and 4 bases, in that order; junction bases with no gene match: 22.

This chain uses TRBV27 with TRBJ1-1, with D unclear. From germline, CDR1 is MNHEY and CDR2 SMNVEV (reference sequence). V lost 4 bases to trimming and J lost 1 base, with 10 bases between them. The CDR3 has 14 residues. CDR3 in DNA: TGTGCCAGCAGTTGGGCGGGAAAGAACACTGAAGCTTTCTTT. Its protein product is CASSWAGKNTEAFF.

V gene TRBV9 combines with J gene TRBJ2-7; D is perhaps TRBD1 (5 bases). Germline CDR1 SGDLS, CDR2 YYNGEE. The ends were cut back, 3 bases at V and 1 base at J, with 17 bases in the middle. The CDR3 extends over 16 amino acids. The CDR3 sequence is CASSADPRVRSYEQYF. The DNA of the CDR3 is TGTGCCAGCAGCGCCGACCCCAGGGTTAGATCCTACGAGCAGTACTTC.

The chain links TRBV27 to TRBJ2-6, with D possibly TRBD1 on 5 matching bases. The CDR3 totals 19 residues. From germline, CDR1 is MNHEY and CDR2 SMNVEV (reference sequence). The ends were cut back, 6 bases at V and 1 base at J, with 22 bases in the middle. The CDR3 DNA reads TGTGCCAGCAGGACATCCTCTAGGGGTGTCCTTTCTGGGGCCAACGTCCTGACTTTC. Translation: CASRTSSRGVLSGANVLTF.

The chain is built from TRBV7-2 and TRBJ2-5, with TRBD2 matching 11 bases. Germline CDR1 and CDR2: SGHTA and FQGNSA. The CDR3 has 13 residues. V dropped 9 bases and J dropped 5; count of bases not matched to a gene: 5. CDR3 sequence: CASSGRAGETQYF. Written as DNA, the CDR3 is TGTGCCAGTAGCGGGAGGGCCGGTGAGACCCAGTACTTC. The entire variable domain, with the rest obtained from reference TRBV7-2 and TRBJ2-5, is as follows: GAGVSQSPSNKVTEKGKDVELRCDPISGHTALYWYRQSLGQGLEFLIYFQGNSAPDKSGLPSDRFSAERTGGSVSTLTIQRTQQEDSAVYLCASSGRAGETQYFGPGTRLLVL.

The V call is TRBV5-1, the J call TRBJ2-7; TRBD1 aligns across 10 bases. CDR1 is SGHRS, CDR2 YFSETQ, per germline. CDR3 length equals 15 residues. V was pared by 1 base and J by 2 bases, with 3 bases of the junction left unmatched. Here the CDR3 reads CASSLRQGAPYEQYF. DNA for the CDR3: TGCGCCAGCAGCTTGAGACAGGGGGCCCCCTACGAGCAGTACTTC.

This clone occurred once. V is TRBV27 and J is TRBJ2-7, with 7 bases matching TRBD2. Germline-derived CDR1 and CDR2 are MNHEY and SMNVEV (reference sequence). Trimming removed 8 bases from V and 2 bases from J; junction bases left unmatched: 9. This CDR3 has 14 amino acids. CDR3 DNA sequence: TGTGCCAGCGCCCGGGCGGGGGACCCCTACGAGCAGTACTTC. It yields the protein CASARAGDPYEQYF.

This clone has only one observation. The chain combines TRBV12-3 or TRBV12-4 with TRBJ1-6; D remains unclear. There are 13 residues in the CDR3. V was trimmed by 0 bases and J by 9 bases, leaving 6 bases between them. As DNA, the CDR3 is TGTGCCAGCAGTTTAGCCCGGGCTTCACCCCTCCACTTT. Translated, it gives CASSLARASPLHF.

This clone was recorded only once. The genes are TRBV5-6 and TRBJ1-4; D possibly corresponds to TRBD1 (5 bases). Germline CDR1 is SGHDT and CDR2 is YYEEEE. The CDR3 is 14 residues long. Deletions cut 4 bases from V and 6 bases from J, with 13 bases between. The CDR3 bases are TGTGCCAGCAGCCGGCTGGGGGAAGATGAAAAACTGTTTTTT. Encoded protein: CASSRLGEDEKLFF.

The chain carries TRBV4-3 and TRBJ1-1; D unresolved. The V end lost 3 bases, the J end lost 3 bases, and 14 bases lay between the germline ends. The CDR3 is made up of 15 amino acids. Per germline, CDR1 LGHNA and CDR2 YSLEER. CDR3 residues: CASSQFVLGDTEAFF. DNA for the CDR3: TGCGCCAGCAGCCAGTTCGTACTGGGCGACACTGAAGCTTTCTTT.

CDR3 protein: CASSIPSGRAREETQYF. In nucleotides, the CDR3 is TGTGCCAGCAGTATTCCTAGCGGGAGGGCCAGGGAGGAGACCCAGTACTTC. J is TRBJ2-5 and V is TRBV3-1 (or the pseudogene TRBV3-2); 12 nucleotides match TRBD2. Unmatched junction bases numbered 13, after V lost 6 bases and J lost 5 bases. Germline CDR1 LGHDT, CDR2 YNNKEL (reference sequence). This CDR3 region has 17 residues.

J is TRBJ2-3 and V is TRBV11-3, with D unresolved. The ends were cut back, 4 bases at V and 2 bases at J, with 7 bases in the middle. Germline CDR1 is SGHNT and CDR2 is YENEEA. The CDR3 loop spans 13 amino acids. This chain's CDR3 is CASSSTHTDTQYF. CDR3 coding DNA: TGTGCCAGCAGCTCCACTCACACAGATACGCAGTATTTT.

This chain joins TRBV7-3 and TRBJ1-3; 7 bases map to TRBD1. The germline V gene encodes CDR1 SGHTA and CDR2 FQGTGA. The CDR3 is 15 amino acids. Germline trimming cut 5 bases from V and 0 bases from J; bases unmatched to any gene: 4. The CDR3 region is CASSATGRSGNTIYF. In nucleotides, the CDR3 is TGTGCCAGCAGCGCGACAGGGCGCTCTGGAAACACCATATATTTT.

This chain uses TRBV5-1 with TRBJ1-6; no clear D. This CDR3 is built from 14 residues. V was clipped by 0 bases and J by 8 bases, with 9 bases between them. The germline CDR1 and CDR2 sequences are SGHRS and YFSETQ. The CDR3 region is CASSLDRQHSPLHF. CDR3 DNA sequence: TGCGCCAGCAGCTTGGACCGTCAGCATTCACCCCTCCACTTT.

This chain links TRBV27 with TRBJ2-2; no reliable D call. Germline CDR1 MNHEY, CDR2 SMNVEV (reference sequence). V lost 2 bases, J lost 0 bases, and 7 bases lay in between. This CDR3 region has 15 residues. The CDR3 DNA reads TGTGCCAGCAGTTTAACACGCGCGAACACCGGGGAGCTGTTTTTT. The encoded protein is CASSLTRANTGELFF.

The genes are TRBV27 and TRBJ2-7, with 7 positions matching TRBD1. Losses at the gene ends were 3 bases for V and 4 bases for J; bases not matched to a gene: 6. CDR1 is MNHEY, CDR2 SMNVEV, per germline (reference sequence). The CDR3 runs 14 residues. The CDR3 bases are TGTGCCAGCAGTTTTCGGGACAGCGATTACGAGCAGTACTTC. Amino acid sequence: CASSFRDSDYEQYF.

This sequence joins TRBV13 and TRBJ2-3; 7 nucleotides match TRBD2. V lost 0 bases to trimming and J lost 2 bases; unmatched junction nucleotides: 8. The CDR3 contains 17 residues. CDR1 is PRHDT, CDR2 FYEKMQ, per germline (reference sequence). DNA for the CDR3: TGTGCCAGCAGCTTAGGCCGAGCGGGACTTCTCACAGATACGCAGTATTTT. Encoded protein: CASSLGRAGLLTDTQYF.

This chain connects TRBV6-2 or TRBV6-3 to TRBJ2-1; D unclear. V was shortened by 2 bases and J by 6 bases, with 11 bases between the two germline ends. The CDR3 has 14 amino acids. Germline V lookup: CDR1 MNHEY, CDR2 SVGEGT. The DNA for the CDR3 is TGTGCCAGCAGTTACGACCAAGTTACCAATGAGCAGTTCTTC. Translated, it gives CASSYDQVTNEQFF.

The rearrangement joins TRBV28 to TRBJ2-1, with a tentative D call TRBD2 (7 bases). Trimming removed 6 bases at V and 3 bases at J, with 15 bases between. Germline CDR1 MDHEN, CDR2 SYDVKM. The CDR3 runs 15 residues. This CDR3 reads CASRPRGAGYNEQFF. In DNA, the CDR3 is TGTGCCAGCAGACCCCGGGGGGCGGGCTACAATGAGCAGTTCTTC.

The chain couples TRBV30 to TRBJ2-1; 8 bases line up with TRBD2. Looked up from germline, CDR1 is GTSNPN and CDR2 is SVGIG (reference sequence). V was clipped by 0 bases and J by 2 bases; unmatched bases: 6. This CDR3 is built from 16 residues. The CDR3 reads CAWSVRQREPYNEQFF. DNA for the CDR3: TGTGCCTGGAGTGTAAGGCAGCGGGAGCCCTACAATGAGCAGTTCTTC.